This is a list of T cell receptor beta chains from one sample in a study of CD8 T cells in ankylosing spondylitis. TCRdb fed the 5' RACE reads into MiXCR, producing one record per CDR3 protein. The data hold around 130,000 distinct CDR3 sequences, with over 7% observed a single time. The sample was blood, either unsorted or a sorted T cell fraction (not recorded which). The receptors were gathered from a male donor with ankylosing spondylitis or in good health (not recorded which). Both conserved end residues are part of each CDR3. The order of the fields is CDR3 DNA, CDR3 protein, V gene, D gene, clone size, J gene. The D gene is left open where the match is weak. Only part of the rows carry a size: once, few, many, or a class if the clone is expanded.

CDR3nt: TGTGCCAGCAGAGACTTGGCCAACCGGGAGCAGTACTTC
CDR3aa: CASRDLANREQYF
v_gene: TRBV12-3/TRBV12-4
d_gene: -
abundance: -
j_gene: TRBJ2-7

CDR3nt: TGCAGTGCTAGAATGCGGGAGACCCAGTACTTC
CDR3aa: CSARMRETQYF
v_gene: TRBV20-1
d_gene: -
abundance: -
j_gene: TRBJ2-5

CDR3nt: TGCAGTGCTATTTCCGGGACAGAGCCCGAGCAGTACTTC
CDR3aa: CSAISGTEPEQYF
v_gene: TRBV20-1
d_gene: TRBD1
abundance: many
j_gene: TRBJ2-7

CDR3nt: TGCGCCAGCAGCTTGGATCTACTCCGGGACAGGAATGGCTACACCTTC
CDR3aa: CASSLDLLRDRNGYTF
v_gene: TRBV5-1
d_gene: TRBD1
abundance: many
j_gene: TRBJ1-2

CDR3nt: TGTGCCAGCAGTTCTACCGGGACTTTGAACACTGAAGCTTTCTTT
CDR3aa: CASSSTGTLNTEAFF
v_gene: TRBV27
d_gene: -
abundance: many
j_gene: TRBJ1-1

CDR3nt: TGCAGTGCTCCAACTGGGACAGGGTACTCACCCCTCCACTTT
CDR3aa: CSAPTGTGYSPLHF
v_gene: TRBV20-1
d_gene: TRBD1
abundance: many
j_gene: TRBJ1-6

CDR3nt: TGTGCCAGCTCACTGGGAGATACGGGCTACACCTTC
CDR3aa: CASSLGDTGYTF
v_gene: TRBV18
d_gene: -
abundance: many
j_gene: TRBJ1-2

CDR3nt: TGTGCCAGCAGTTTATCCTTCGGACAGGGCAATCAGCCCCAGCATTTT
CDR3aa: CASSLSFGQGNQPQHF
v_gene: TRBV28
d_gene: TRBD1
abundance: many
j_gene: TRBJ1-5

CDR3nt: TGTGCCAGCAGTTACCAAGCCTCAAAGGGCTCCTACGAGCAGTACTTC
CDR3aa: CASSYQASKGSYEQYF
v_gene: TRBV6-2/TRBV6-3
d_gene: -
abundance: many
j_gene: TRBJ2-7

CDR3nt: TGTGCCAGCAGCTTGGATGCCACCTACGAGCAGTACTTC
CDR3aa: CASSLDATYEQYF
v_gene: TRBV5-6
d_gene: -
abundance: -
j_gene: TRBJ2-7

CDR3nt: TGCGCCAGCAGCTTGGAACCTAGCGGGAGTTCCTACAATGAGCAGTTCTTC
CDR3aa: CASSLEPSGSSYNEQFF
v_gene: TRBV5-1
d_gene: TRBD2
abundance: many
j_gene: TRBJ2-1

CDR3nt: TGTGCCAGCACCCGGACTTTTAGCTCCTACAATGAGCAGTTCTTC
CDR3aa: CASTRTFSSYNEQFF
v_gene: TRBV6-2/TRBV6-3
d_gene: -
abundance: many
j_gene: TRBJ2-1

CDR3nt: TGTGCCAGCAGCTTAGGCGTAGCGGAGGGCACAGATACGCAGTATTTT
CDR3aa: CASSLGVAEGTDTQYF
v_gene: TRBV7-7
d_gene: -
abundance: -
j_gene: TRBJ2-3

CDR3nt: TGTGCCAGGTCTAGCAATCAGCCCCAGCATTTT
CDR3aa: CARSSNQPQHF
v_gene: TRBV6-6
d_gene: -
abundance: -
j_gene: TRBJ1-5

CDR3nt: TGCGCCAGCAGCACCGAAGGACAGGGACGGACTGAAGCTTTCTTT
CDR3aa: CASSTEGQGRTEAFF
v_gene: TRBV5-1
d_gene: TRBD1
abundance: many
j_gene: TRBJ1-1

CDR3nt: TGTGCCAGCAGCTGGGGACCAACCTACGAGCAGTACTTC
CDR3aa: CASSWGPTYEQYF
v_gene: TRBV11-2
d_gene: -
abundance: many
j_gene: TRBJ2-7

CDR3nt: TGTGCCAGCAGCGCCCCTCGGAGCGGGAAGAATGAGCAGTTCTTC
CDR3aa: CASSAPRSGKNEQFF
v_gene: TRBV28
d_gene: TRBD2
abundance: many
j_gene: TRBJ2-1

CDR3nt: TGTGCCAGCAGCTTACGGGGACAGGGTAACACCGGGGAGCTGTTTTTT
CDR3aa: CASSLRGQGNTGELFF
v_gene: TRBV7-8
d_gene: TRBD1
abundance: -
j_gene: TRBJ2-2

CDR3nt: TGCAGTGCCCCGGGACGGAGCTACAATGAGCAGTTCTTC
CDR3aa: CSAPGRSYNEQFF
v_gene: TRBV20-1
d_gene: -
abundance: many
j_gene: TRBJ2-1

CDR3nt: TGTGCCAGCAGCCGAGGGGTCTCGGATCAGCCCCAGCATTTT
CDR3aa: CASSRGVSDQPQHF
v_gene: TRBV5-6
d_gene: -
abundance: many
j_gene: TRBJ1-5

CDR3nt: TGCAGTGCTACCCGGGGGGGAATGGTCGAGCAGTACTTC
CDR3aa: CSATRGGMVEQYF
v_gene: TRBV20-1
d_gene: TRBD2
abundance: many
j_gene: TRBJ2-7

CDR3nt: TGCAGTGCTAGAGAGACAGGGTGGCGCAATCAGCCCCAGCATTTT
CDR3aa: CSARETGWRNQPQHF
v_gene: TRBV20-1
d_gene: TRBD1
abundance: many
j_gene: TRBJ1-5

CDR3nt: TGTGCCAGCAGTTTACTAATACAGGGGGCCCTCTCGGCTAACGTCCTGACTTTC
CDR3aa: CASSLLIQGALSANVLTF
v_gene: TRBV28
d_gene: TRBD1
abundance: many
j_gene: TRBJ2-6

CDR3nt: TGCAGTGCTAGGTTAACAGGGGGCGCCGAGCAGTACTTC
CDR3aa: CSARLTGGAEQYF
v_gene: TRBV20-1
d_gene: TRBD1
abundance: few
j_gene: TRBJ2-7

CDR3nt: TGTGCCAGCAGCCAATTGGAGGGCATGAACACTGAAGCTTTCTTT
CDR3aa: CASSQLEGMNTEAFF
v_gene: TRBV4-2
d_gene: -
abundance: few
j_gene: TRBJ1-1

CDR3nt: TGTGCCAGCAGCTTAGCACATTTAAACTACAATGAGCAGTTCTTC
CDR3aa: CASSLAHLNYNEQFF
v_gene: TRBV7-6
d_gene: -
abundance: many
j_gene: TRBJ2-1

CDR3nt: TGTGCCAGCAGTTGGTTGGGGCAGGGGGCCTTCGAGCCCCAGCATTTT
CDR3aa: CASSWLGQGAFEPQHF
v_gene: TRBV6-5
d_gene: TRBD1
abundance: -
j_gene: TRBJ1-5

CDR3nt: TGTGCCAGCAGCCGTCGGACTAGCGGGAGGACCTACAATGAGCAGTTCTTC
CDR3aa: CASSRRTSGRTYNEQFF
v_gene: TRBV6-2/TRBV6-3
d_gene: TRBD2
abundance: many
j_gene: TRBJ2-1

CDR3nt: TGTGCCAGCAGCTTATTTTCCTACAATGAGCAGTTCTTC
CDR3aa: CASSLFSYNEQFF
v_gene: TRBV7-9
d_gene: -
abundance: many
j_gene: TRBJ2-1

CDR3nt: TGTGCCAGCAGCTTAGGTGGGGTCAGAGAGTACTTC
CDR3aa: CASSLGGVREYF
v_gene: TRBV7-9
d_gene: -
abundance: many
j_gene: TRBJ2-7

CDR3nt: TGTGCCAGCAGCTCGCGTAGCGCCCAAGAGACCCAGTACTTC
CDR3aa: CASSSRSAQETQYF
v_gene: TRBV7-2
d_gene: -
abundance: many
j_gene: TRBJ2-5

CDR3nt: TGCGCCAGCAGCCAAGACTCGGCGGCGGAGGTGAGCATACGCAATGAGCAGTTCTTC
CDR3aa: CASSQDSAAEVSIRNEQFF
v_gene: TRBV4-1
d_gene: -
abundance: many
j_gene: TRBJ2-1

CDR3nt: TGTGCCAGCAGTTCCCGGACGGAGACCCAGTACTTC
CDR3aa: CASSSRTETQYF
v_gene: TRBV6-2/TRBV6-3
d_gene: -
abundance: -
j_gene: TRBJ2-5

CDR3nt: TGTGCCAGCTCTCCGGACAGGGTCTCCTACAATGAGCAGTTCTTC
CDR3aa: CASSPDRVSYNEQFF
v_gene: TRBV18
d_gene: TRBD1
abundance: few
j_gene: TRBJ2-1

CDR3nt: TGTGCCAGCAGCTTAGAATTTACTATCGAGCAGTACTTC
CDR3aa: CASSLEFTIEQYF
v_gene: TRBV7-2
d_gene: -
abundance: many
j_gene: TRBJ2-7

CDR3nt: TGTGCCTGGAGTGCCTCAGCGGGAACTGGGGAGCTGTTTTTT
CDR3aa: CAWSASAGTGELFF
v_gene: TRBV30
d_gene: TRBD2
abundance: -
j_gene: TRBJ2-2

CDR3nt: TGTGCCAGTAGTATGGTGGTGGGATACGAGCAGTACTTC
CDR3aa: CASSMVVGYEQYF
v_gene: TRBV19
d_gene: -
abundance: -
j_gene: TRBJ2-7

CDR3nt: TGTGCCAGCAGTACTCGACAGTCCTCTGGAAACACCATATATTTT
CDR3aa: CASSTRQSSGNTIYF
v_gene: TRBV12-3/TRBV12-4
d_gene: -
abundance: many
j_gene: TRBJ1-3

CDR3nt: TGTGCCAGCAGCTTAAACACAGGGGTCCCCACAGATACGCAGTATTTT
CDR3aa: CASSLNTGVPTDTQYF
v_gene: TRBV7-3
d_gene: TRBD1
abundance: many
j_gene: TRBJ2-3

CDR3nt: TGTGCCAGCACCCGAAAGGGGGCTAGCACAGATACGCAGTATTTT
CDR3aa: CASTRKGASTDTQYF
v_gene: TRBV7-2
d_gene: TRBD1
abundance: -
j_gene: TRBJ2-3

CDR3nt: TGCAGCGTCCCCTTGGGGGAGACCCAGTACTTC
CDR3aa: CSVPLGETQYF
v_gene: TRBV29-1
d_gene: -
abundance: many
j_gene: TRBJ2-5

CDR3nt: TGTGCCAGCAGCTTAGTGGTAGCGGGAGGTGGGAATGAGCAGTTCTTC
CDR3aa: CASSLVVAGGGNEQFF
v_gene: TRBV7-2
d_gene: TRBD2
abundance: many
j_gene: TRBJ2-1

CDR3nt: TGTGCCAGCAGCCAACAACAGCAGACAGTCGTGGAGTCAGAGACCCAGTACTTC
CDR3aa: CASSQQQQTVVESETQYF
v_gene: TRBV4-2
d_gene: -
abundance: few
j_gene: TRBJ2-5

CDR3nt: TGTGCCAGCAGCTCAGGAGAAGGGAGCGGGAGGATACACGAGCAGTACTTC
CDR3aa: CASSSGEGSGRIHEQYF
v_gene: TRBV5-5
d_gene: TRBD2
abundance: few
j_gene: TRBJ2-7

CDR3nt: TGCAGTGAAAGATCGGGGACTAGCGGGAGGAATGAGCAGTTCTTC
CDR3aa: CSERSGTSGRNEQFF
v_gene: TRBV20-1
d_gene: TRBD2
abundance: -
j_gene: TRBJ2-1

CDR3nt: TGTGCCAGCAGCAGAAAGCTAGCGGGAGAGACCCAGTACTTC
CDR3aa: CASSRKLAGETQYF
v_gene: TRBV12-3/TRBV12-4
d_gene: TRBD2
abundance: -
j_gene: TRBJ2-5

CDR3nt: TGCGCCAGCAGCCAAGTCGGCGTTGGTTTGCGGTATGCCACAGATACGCAGTATTTT
CDR3aa: CASSQVGVGLRYATDTQYF
v_gene: TRBV4-3
d_gene: -
abundance: many
j_gene: TRBJ2-3

CDR3nt: TGTGCCAGCAGGCCCCGGGGGACCTACAATGAGCAGTTCTTC
CDR3aa: CASRPRGTYNEQFF
v_gene: TRBV6-1
d_gene: -
abundance: -
j_gene: TRBJ2-1

CDR3nt: TGCAGTGCTAGACCTGGGGCCAACGTCCTGACTTTC
CDR3aa: CSARPGANVLTF
v_gene: TRBV20-1
d_gene: -
abundance: many
j_gene: TRBJ2-6